This TCR beta chain was found in a study of regulatory T cells in long-lasting Graves disease. Time point defined: newly diagnosed GD, antithyroid drugs for less than 3 months. PBMCs were the source of the RNA used for TCR sequencing. Germline values: CDR1 SGHAT, CDR2 FQNNGV. The V end lost 5 bases, the J end lost 2 bases, and 16 bases lay between the germline ends. The CDR3 spans 15 residues. This clonotype was counted ten times or more. For TCR beta, libraries came from iRepertoire HTBI primers and Arm-PCR of CDR3 regions. TCRdb re-called the multiplex PCR reads with MiXCR, one entry per CDR3 protein. The data show hundreds of thousands of distinct CDR3 sequences, about 15% seen once. The data were also submitted as part of a second study, on T cells in Graves' hyperthyroidism and ophthalmopathy. As that report states: Graves' hyperthyroidism showing no ophthalmopathy progression within 18 months was considered stable. Based on clinical symptoms, serum thyroxine and TRAb, thyroid ultrasound and orbital computed tomography, diagnoses were reached. During a first-round RT-PCR of the TCR CDR3, the HTBI primer set was used.

This rearrangement joins TRBV11-2 to TRBJ2-7; tentatively, D is TRBD1 (6 bases). The sequences come from peripheral blood mononuclear cells (PBMCs), collected at new diagnosis, from a patient treated with antithyroid drugs. The source of this sequence is a woman aged 25-40 years with Graves disease. CDR3 residues: CASSISAQGTYEQYF. The CDR3 nucleotides are TGTGCCAGCAGCATAAGTGCACAGGGTACCTACGAGCAGTACTTC.